Described below is a single TCR beta chain sequence and its context. The germline V gene encodes CDR1 SGHAT and CDR2 FQNNGV. CDR3 length equals 15 residues. V lost 1 base and J 0 bases, leaving 7 bases between the germline ends. The data are from a study of blood T cell repertoires in COVID-19. Repertoires were generated with immunoSEQ multiplex PCR, while TCRdb's copy carries only in-frame clones and drops some. The sample consists of about 16,000 clones, more than 85% of them appearing once. The sample was peripheral blood. This chain links TRBV11-2 with TRBJ1-3, with D possibly TRBD1 on 5 matching bases. This receptor was taken from a human donor in a cohort sampled during active COVID-19. The CDR3 sequence: CASSLGQSSGNTIYF. CDR3 coding DNA: TGTGCCAGCAGCTTAGGACAGAGCTCTGGAAACACCATATATTTT.